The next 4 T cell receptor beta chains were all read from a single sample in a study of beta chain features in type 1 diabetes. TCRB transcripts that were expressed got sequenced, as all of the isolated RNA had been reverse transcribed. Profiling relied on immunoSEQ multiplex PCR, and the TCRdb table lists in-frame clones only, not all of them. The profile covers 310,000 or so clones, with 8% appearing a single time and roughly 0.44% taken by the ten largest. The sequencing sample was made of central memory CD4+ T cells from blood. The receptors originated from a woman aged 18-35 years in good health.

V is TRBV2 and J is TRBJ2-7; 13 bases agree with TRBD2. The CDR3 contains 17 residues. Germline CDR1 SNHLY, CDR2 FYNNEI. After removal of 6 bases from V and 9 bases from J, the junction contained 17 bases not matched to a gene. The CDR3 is CASSRTSGSFSGVAQYF. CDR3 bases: TGTGCCAGCAGCCGGACTAGCGGGAGTTTTTCTGGGGTGGCGCAGTACTTC.

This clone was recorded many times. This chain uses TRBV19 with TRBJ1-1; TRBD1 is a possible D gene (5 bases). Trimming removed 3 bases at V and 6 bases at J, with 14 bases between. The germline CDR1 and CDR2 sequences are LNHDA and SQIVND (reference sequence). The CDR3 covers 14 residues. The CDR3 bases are TGTGCCAGTAGTATTTCCAGGGTGACGGCTGAAGCTTTCTTT. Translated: CASSISRVTAEAFF. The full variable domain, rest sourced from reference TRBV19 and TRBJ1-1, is DGGITQSPKYLFRKEGQNVTLSCEQNLNHDAMYWYRQDPGQGLRLIYYSQIVNDFQKGDIAEGYSVSREKKESFPLTVTSAQKNPTAFYLCASSISRVTAEAFFGQGTRLTVV.

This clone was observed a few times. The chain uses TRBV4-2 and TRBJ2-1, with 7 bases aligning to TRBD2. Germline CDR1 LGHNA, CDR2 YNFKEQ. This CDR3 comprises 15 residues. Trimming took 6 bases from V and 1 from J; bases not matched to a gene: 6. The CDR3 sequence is CASSPASGSYNEQFF. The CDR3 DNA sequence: TGTGCCAGCAGTCCCGCTAGCGGATCCTACAATGAGCAGTTCTTC.

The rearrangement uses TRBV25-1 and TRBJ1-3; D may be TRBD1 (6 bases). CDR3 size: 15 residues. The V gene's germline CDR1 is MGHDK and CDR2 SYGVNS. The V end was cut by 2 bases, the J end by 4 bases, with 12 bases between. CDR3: CASSEPGDLGNTIYF. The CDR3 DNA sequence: TGTGCCAGCAGTGAACCAGGGGATTTGGGAAACACCATATATTTT.